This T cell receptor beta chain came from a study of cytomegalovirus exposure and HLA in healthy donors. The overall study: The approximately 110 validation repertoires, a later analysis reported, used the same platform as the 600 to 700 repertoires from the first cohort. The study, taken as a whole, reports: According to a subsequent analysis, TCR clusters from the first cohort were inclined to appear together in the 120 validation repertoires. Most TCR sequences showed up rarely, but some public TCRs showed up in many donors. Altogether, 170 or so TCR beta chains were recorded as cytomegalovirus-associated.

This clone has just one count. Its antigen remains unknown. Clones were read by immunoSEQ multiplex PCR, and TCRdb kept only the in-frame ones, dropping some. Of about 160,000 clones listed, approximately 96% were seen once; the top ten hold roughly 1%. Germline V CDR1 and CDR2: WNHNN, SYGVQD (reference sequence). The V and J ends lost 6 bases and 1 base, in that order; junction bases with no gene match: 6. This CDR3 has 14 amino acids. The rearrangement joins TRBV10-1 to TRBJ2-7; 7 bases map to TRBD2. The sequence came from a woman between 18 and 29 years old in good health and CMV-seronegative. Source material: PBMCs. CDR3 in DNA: TGCGCCAGCAGGAGCGGGGACCGATCCTACGAGCAGTACTTC. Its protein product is CASRSGDRSYEQYF.